The 16 T cell receptor beta chains given below trace back to one sample, sequenced in a study of early T cells in non-severe SARS-CoV-2 infection. MiXCR, applied by TCRdb to the 5' RACE reads, yields one record per CDR3 protein. The top ten clones hold 10% of a sample with around 58,000 distinct CDR3 sequences, roughly 13% of them seen once. Sequences were obtained from whole blood. These receptors originate from an adult who was a healthcare worker with PCR-confirmed SARS-CoV-2 infection or an uninfected control (not recorded which).

This clonotype was picked up many times. The rearrangement uses TRBV7-2 and TRBJ2-1; 9 bases agree with TRBD1. The CDR3 is 12 residues long. Germline V gene lookup returns CDR1 SGHTA and CDR2 FQGNSA. The V gene end was trimmed by 10 bases and the J gene end by 5 bases; junction bases not matched to a gene: 3. CDR3 sequence: CATGQGNNEQFF. The CDR3 nucleotides are TGTGCCACCGGACAGGGGAACAATGAGCAGTTCTTC.

This sequence joins TRBV28 and TRBJ2-7, with 12 bases aligning to TRBD1. From germline, CDR1 is MDHEN and CDR2 SYDVKM. Germline trimming cut 3 bases from V and 5 bases from J; bases unmatched to any gene: 5. CDR3 length: 15 residues. CDR3 in DNA: TGTGCCAGCAGTTTGCCGGGACAGGGGGCCCACGAGCAGTACTTC. It translates to CASSLPGQGAHEQYF.

The table lists this clonotype with many counts. This sequence joins TRBV29-1 and TRBJ1-2; D unclear. Trimming removed 8 bases from V and 4 bases from J, with 29 bases in between. In germline, CDR1 is SQVTM, CDR2 ANQGSEA. This CDR3 region has 17 residues. CDR3 in amino acids: CSTQKSGMSQGSYGYTF. The CDR3 nucleotides are TGCAGCACACAAAAATCGGGTATGTCTCAAGGAAGCTATGGCTACACCTTC.

About this clonotype itself: A much larger clonotype is one base distant, so this may be a read error. The chain carries TRBV9 and TRBJ1-2; D might be TRBD1 (5 bases). V lost 4 bases and J lost 3, with 13 bases in between. The germline V gene has CDR1 SGDLS and CDR2 YYNGEE. There are 14 residues in the CDR3. In nucleotides, the CDR3 is TGTGCCAGCAGCCTTCCACAGGATCACTATGGCTACACCTTC. It specifies CASSLPQDHYGYTF.

This clonotype has a handful of counts. This chain connects TRBV4-3 to TRBJ1-3, with unresolved D. Trimming stripped 11 bases from V and 8 bases from J, with 19 bases between. This CDR3 comprises 13 residues. Germline lookup yields CDR1 LGHNA and CDR2 YSLEER. The CDR3 DNA follows: TGCGCCGGAAAATCCGGGTATCGAGACACCATATATTTT. Protein: CAGKSGYRDTIYF.

In its sample, this clonotype was seen a few times. The chain couples TRBV7-2 to TRBJ2-1; TRBD2 agrees at 12 bases. Trimming cost V 5 bases and J 7 bases; bases outside gene matches: 15. The length of the CDR3 is 18 residues. The V gene's germline CDR1 is SGHTA and CDR2 FQGNSA. The CDR3 DNA sequence: TGTGCCAGCAGCCGGACTAGCGGGACGAACAACCGAAGAAATGAGCAGTTCTTC. It encodes CASSRTSGTNNRRNEQFF.

This clonotype was found many times. The chain carries TRBV18 and TRBJ1-3; D is uncertain. Germline CDR1 KGHSH, CDR2 LQKENI. This CDR3 region has 15 residues. V was shortened by 4 bases and J by 6 bases, with 16 bases between the two germline ends. The CDR3 coding sequence is TGTGCCAGCTCACTCTACAATCGGGTTGAAAACACCATATATTTT. Amino acid sequence: CASSLYNRVENTIYF.

This clonotype has only a few counts. This sequence joins TRBV7-2 and TRBJ2-1; D gene uncertain. Germline V gene sequence: CDR1 SGHTA, CDR2 FQGNSA. The germline V and J ends were trimmed by 8 bases and 4 bases, with 12 bases remaining between them. The CDR3 is 13 amino acids. The DNA of the CDR3 is TGTGCCAGCGCCGACGAGGCGTACAATGAGCAGTTCTTC. This sequence encodes CASADEAYNEQFF.

The rearrangement joins TRBV29-1 to TRBJ2-3, with unresolved D. With 8 bases removed from V and 1 base from J, the gap between germline ends came to 7 bases. Germline CDR1 reads SQVTM; CDR2 reads ANQGSEA. CDR3 length: 11 residues. The CDR3 reads CSFPGTDTQYF. The CDR3 nucleotides read TGCAGCTTCCCGGGCACAGATACGCAGTATTTT.

This clonotype came up many times. The V and J genes are TRBV20-1 and TRBJ2-2; tentative D call: TRBD2 (5 bases). This CDR3 is 12 amino acids long. Germline CDR1 reads DFQATT; CDR2 reads SNEGSKA (reference sequence). The V end lost 1 base, the J end lost 7 bases, and 7 bases lay between the germline ends. The CDR3 spells CSARGGGGELFF. In DNA, the CDR3 is TGCAGTGCTAGAGGTGGAGGCGGGGAGCTGTTTTTT.

CDR3 DNA: TGCGCCAGCAGGGGACAGGGGGCGTTTAACGAGCAGTACTTC. It encodes CASRGQGAFNEQYF. The chain combines TRBV5-1 with TRBJ2-7; 12 bases fit TRBD1. Germline CDR1 is SGHRS and CDR2 is YFSETQ. CDR3 size: 14 residues. V shed 5 bases and J 5 bases; nucleotides not matched to a gene: 5.

This clonotype has just a few counts. The V call is TRBV10-3, the J call TRBJ2-1, with D perhaps given as TRBD1 or TRBD2 (5 bases each). Looked up from germline, CDR1 is ENHRY and CDR2 is SYGVKD. Trimming shortened V by 5 bases and J by 2 bases, and 13 bases separated the two germline ends. This CDR3 region has 15 residues. The CDR3 DNA is TGTGCCATCAGTACTTCAGGGACCCCCTACAATGAGCAGTTCTTC. This gives the protein CAISTSGTPYNEQFF.

This clonotype has just a few counts. The CDR3: CASSLSTGMNTEAFF. DNA for the CDR3: TGTGCCAGCAGCTTATCGACAGGGATGAACACTGAAGCTTTCTTT. The J gene is TRBJ1-1, the V gene TRBV11-3; 7 nucleotides agree with TRBD1. Looked up from germline, CDR1 is SGHNT and CDR2 is YENEEA. The CDR3 totals 15 residues. V gave up 2 bases and J gave up 0 bases; unmatched junction bases: 3. Drawing the rest from reference TRBV11-3 and TRBJ1-1, the complete variable domain is EAGVVQSPRYKIIEKKQPVAFWCNPISGHNTLYWYLQNLGQGPELLIRYENEEAVDDSQLPKDRFSAERLKGVDSTLKIQPAELGDSAVYLCASSLSTGMNTEAFFGQGTRLTVV.

This clonotype has a handful of counts. This chain uses TRBV6-1 with TRBJ2-1; D perhaps matches TRBD2 (5 bases). Trimming left V 4 bases short and J 4 bases short, with 20 bases between. The germline V gene encodes CDR1 MNHNS and CDR2 SASEGT. The CDR3 totals 17 residues. This CDR3 reads CASSGPRTQAVYNEQFF. The CDR3 DNA reads TGTGCCAGCAGTGGCCCCCGGACTCAAGCGGTATACAATGAGCAGTTCTTC.

This clonotype was picked up many times. The chain links TRBV6-2 or TRBV6-3 to TRBJ1-1, with TRBD1 identical over 8 bases. V was pared by 6 bases and J by 1 base, with 4 bases of the junction left unmatched. Germline V gene lookup returns CDR1 MNHEY and CDR2 SVGEGT. The CDR3 consists of 14 residues. CDR3 DNA: TGTGCCAGCAGGACAGGGGCGCCGAACACTGAAGCTTTCTTT. Its translation is CASRTGAPNTEAFF.

A few counts support this clonotype. This chain uses TRBV4-2 with TRBJ2-1; TRBD2 aligns across 9 bases. V trimming: 1 base; J trimming: 1 base; junction bases outside the gene matches: 11. Germline V gene lookup returns CDR1 LGHNA and CDR2 YNFKEQ. This CDR3 is built from 19 residues. As DNA, the CDR3 is TGTGCCAGCAGCCAAGGAGACGCGCGGGAGGGGGAGTCCTACAATGAGCAGTTCTTC. Protein sequence: CASSQGDAREGESYNEQFF.